One and the same sample provided the 19 T cell receptor beta chains below, sequenced in a study of blood T cell repertoires in COVID-19. Sequencing was performed with immunoSEQ multiplex PCR; in TCRdb, only in-frame clones are kept and a portion is missing. Among about 140,000 clones listed, about 82% were seen once. The sample comprised peripheral blood. Receptors originate from a man in his forties or fifties with acute or convalescent COVID-19.

The V gene is TRBV21-1, the J gene TRBJ1-1; TRBD1 is the table's D call, not checked against the DNA. TRBV21-1 is assigned pseudogene status. This CDR3 has 14 amino acids. The CDR3 DNA reads TGTGCCAGCAGCGGCCGACAGGGAAACACTGAAGCTTTCTTT. This sequence encodes CASSGRQGNTEAFF.

The CDR3 nucleotides are TGTGCCAGCAGTGAAATATGGGACAGGGGTGAAAAACTGTTTTTT. This codes for CASSEIWDRGEKLFF. This chain connects TRBV6-1 to TRBJ1-4; 10 positions agree with TRBD1. The germline gives CDR1 MNHNS, CDR2 SASEGT. The CDR3 has 15 amino acids. V was pared by 2 bases and J by 7 bases, with 4 bases of the junction left unmatched.

This clone turned up a few times. This chain connects TRBV5-4 to TRBJ2-1; 13 bases line up with TRBD2. V trimming: 4 bases; J trimming: 8 bases; junction bases outside the gene matches: 6. There are 15 residues in the CDR3. Germline V gives CDR1 SGHNT, CDR2 YYREEE (reference sequence). The CDR3 spells CASSNRTSGSHEQFF. The CDR3 bases are TGTGCCAGCAGCAATCGGACTAGCGGGAGCCATGAGCAGTTCTTC.

This chain links TRBV5-6 with TRBJ2-5, with 7 bases lining up with TRBD2. Per the germline V gene, CDR1 is SGHDT and CDR2 is YYEEEE. The CDR3 sequence is 15 residues long. Trimming removed 1 base from V and 5 bases from J; junction bases left unmatched: 8. CDR3 coding DNA: TGTGCCAGCAGCTTGAGGACTAGTGAGTGGGAGACCCAGTACTTC. Amino acids: CASSLRTSEWETQYF.

The chain couples TRBV27 to TRBJ2-7; possibly TRBD1 for D (7 bases). V lost 4 bases, J lost 0 bases, and 13 bases lay in between. The CDR3 totals 15 residues. Germline V gene data show CDR1 as MNHEY and CDR2 as SMNVEV (reference sequence). The CDR3 sequence: CASSWRGPPSYEQYF. The CDR3 bases are TGTGCCAGCAGTTGGAGGGGGCCCCCCTCCTACGAGCAGTACTTC.

This clone has just one count. The chain uses TRBV5-1 and TRBJ2-5; 7 nucleotides agree with TRBD1. V dropped 5 bases and J dropped 5; count of bases not matched to a gene: 12. The CDR3 contains 15 residues. The germline V gene encodes CDR1 SGHRS and CDR2 YFSETQ. This CDR3 reads CASSPTTGAAETQYF. The CDR3 nucleotides read TGCGCCAGCAGTCCAACCACAGGGGCGGCGGAGACCCAGTACTTC.

The rearrangement uses TRBV18 and TRBJ2-4, with 7 bases that match TRBD1. The J segment lost 3 bases and the V segment lost 2 bases, leaving 10 bases of the junction unmatched. Germline CDR1 is KGHSH and CDR2 is LQKENI. There are 17 residues in the CDR3. The CDR3 region has the DNA TGTGCCAGCTCACCAGGGTACAGGGGCACGGTCAAAAACATTCAGTACTTC. Its protein product is CASSPGYRGTVKNIQYF.

The rearrangement uses TRBV6-5 and TRBJ1-4; TRBD1 is a possible D gene (6 bases). This CDR3 comprises 15 residues. Trimming cost V 6 bases and J 0 bases, with 11 bases left between them. CDR1 MNHEY and CDR2 SVGAGI come from the germline V gene. The chain's CDR3 is CASRGARATNEKLFF. CDR3 coding DNA: TGTGCCAGCAGGGGGGCGCGAGCAACTAATGAAAAACTGTTTTTT.

The chain uses TRBV20-1 and TRBJ2-1, with a weak D call TRBD1 (5 bases). Trimming shortened V by 5 bases and J by 12 bases, and 14 bases separated the two germline ends. Germline assignment: CDR1 DFQATT and CDR2 SNEGSKA (reference sequence). There are 11 residues in the CDR3. This CDR3 reads CSASGQALQFF. CDR3 nucleotide sequence: TGCAGTGCTTCCGGACAAGCACTGCAGTTCTTC.

This clone was seen just once. The chain is built from TRBV5-6 and TRBJ1-6; the D is unclear. The V end was cut by 0 bases, the J end by 1 base, with 8 bases between. The CDR3 has 16 amino acids. CDR1 is SGHDT, CDR2 YYEEEE, per germline. The CDR3 here is CASSLDGGSYNSPLHF. CDR3 sequence (DNA): TGTGCCAGCAGCTTGGACGGAGGGTCCTATAATTCACCCCTCCACTTT.

This clone occurred once. The rearrangement uses TRBV10-1 and TRBJ2-1; D unresolved. CDR1 is WNHNN and CDR2 is SYGVQD in the germline V gene (reference sequence). The CDR3 totals 12 residues. V lost 3 bases and J 10 bases, leaving 10 bases between the germline ends. The CDR3 sequence is CASSDLEKEQFF. In DNA form, the CDR3 reads TGCGCCAGCAGTGATTTGGAGAAAGAGCAGTTCTTC.

V gene TRBV10-3 combines with J gene TRBJ1-2; D might be TRBD1 (6 bases). The CDR3 consists of 15 residues. The V end lost 6 bases, the J end lost 1 base, and 15 bases lay between the germline ends. Germline assignment: CDR1 ENHRY and CDR2 SYGVKD. CDR3: CAISAGQGGNYGYTF. The CDR3 DNA reads TGTGCCATCAGCGCGGGCCAAGGGGGTAACTATGGCTACACCTTC.

This clone was detected once. Other DNA sequences in the sample encode the same CDR3. The chain is built from TRBV3-1 (or the pseudogene TRBV3-2) and TRBJ2-3; D call uncertain. Trimming took off 4 bases at V and 1 base at J, with 6 bases between the two ends. The CDR3 length is 13 residues. The V gene's germline CDR1 is LGHDT and CDR2 YNNKEL (reference sequence). This chain's CDR3 is CASSPRGTDTQYF. CDR3 nucleotide sequence: TGTGCCAGCAGCCCCCGTGGCACAGATACGCAGTATTTT.

The J gene is TRBJ2-3, the V gene TRBV11-3, with 9 nucleotides matching TRBD1. Germline CDR1 SGHNT, CDR2 YENEEA. The length of the CDR3 is 15 residues. J gave up 3 bases and V 1 base, and 2 bases lay outside the gene matches. CDR3 loop: CASSLGDRVTDTQYF. CDR3 DNA sequence: TGTGCCAGCAGCTTAGGGGACAGGGTGACAGATACGCAGTATTTT.

This clone was recorded only once. The chain is built from TRBV5-1 and TRBJ1-5; 8 bases line up with TRBD1. CDR1 and CDR2 from the germline V gene are SGHRS and YFSETQ. The CDR3 has 15 residues. After removal of 3 bases from V and 2 bases from J, the junction contained 4 bases not matched to a gene. CDR3 bases: TGCGCCAGCAGCTCCGGACAGGGTGGCAATCAGCCCCAGCATTTT. This sequence encodes CASSSGQGGNQPQHF.

The genes are TRBV7-6 and TRBJ2-1; 8 bases are a match to TRBD2. Germline V gene lookup returns CDR1 SGHVS and CDR2 FNYEAQ. Trimming cost V 2 bases and J 6 bases; bases outside gene matches: 6. The length of the CDR3 is 15 residues. Here the CDR3 reads CASSLRSGRGNEQFF. The DNA for the CDR3 is TGTGCCAGCAGCTTAAGGAGCGGGAGAGGCAATGAGCAGTTCTTC.

The chain carries TRBV19 and TRBJ2-1; D is unclear. Germline CDR1 LNHDA, CDR2 SQIVND (reference sequence). CDR3 length: 14 residues. The V end lost 5 bases, the J end lost 3 bases, and 11 bases lay between the germline ends. Here the CDR3 DNA reads TGTGCCAGTAGTTGGCGGAGTGGCTACAATGAGCAGTTCTTC. Amino acid sequence: CASSWRSGYNEQFF.

V gene TRBV9 combines with J gene TRBJ2-1, with 8 bases fitting TRBD2. The CDR3 totals 13 residues. Looked up from germline, CDR1 is SGDLS and CDR2 is YYNGEE. Trimming removed 4 bases from V and 6 bases from J; junction bases left unmatched: 3. In nucleotides, the CDR3 is TGTGCCAGCAGCCCAGCGGGAGCCAATGAGCAGTTCTTC. Translating it yields CASSPAGANEQFF. Looking up the rest from reference TRBV9 and TRBJ2-1 gives the full variable domain: DSGVTQTPKHLITATGQRVTLRCSPRSGDLSVYWYQQSLDQGLQFLIQYYNGEERAKGNILERFSAQQFPDLHSELNLSSLELGDSALYFCASSPAGANEQFFGPGTRLTVL.

CDR3 residues: CASRVVGGANNEQFF. The DNA for the CDR3 is TGCGCCAGCAGGGTTGTGGGGGGGGCGAACAATGAGCAGTTCTTC. The chain couples TRBV4-1 to TRBJ2-1; a weak D match, TRBD2 (7 bases). Germline V CDR1 and CDR2: MGHRA, YSYEKL. The CDR3 extends over 15 amino acids. V was pared by 6 bases and J by 5 bases, with 17 bases between.